This is a list of T cell receptor beta chains from one sample in a study of T cells in Graves' hyperthyroidism and ophthalmopathy. TCRdb recomputed calls from the multiplex PCR reads with MiXCR, one row per CDR3 protein. The sample lists hundreds of thousands of distinct CDR3 sequences, roughly 14% occurring once. Sequenced input: blood. These TCRs come from a man between 18 and 35 years old with Graves' ophthalmopathy. Both conserved end residues are trimmed from each CDR3. Fields, in order: CDR3 protein, J gene, V gene.

CDR3aa: ASSLATSMFGHEQF; j_gene: TRBJ2-1; v_gene: TRBV27
CDR3aa: ASSFDLSSYEQY; j_gene: TRBJ2-7; v_gene: TRBV5-1
CDR3aa: SPWVGEQY; j_gene: TRBJ2-7; v_gene: TRBV20-1
CDR3aa: ASSLRDRAYEQY; j_gene: TRBJ2-7; v_gene: TRBV18
CDR3aa: ASSPGHATNEKLF; j_gene: TRBJ1-4; v_gene: TRBV5-1
CDR3aa: ASSELLAGVDEQF; j_gene: TRBJ2-1; v_gene: TRBV2
CDR3aa: ASSLGDSGGRDTQY; j_gene: TRBJ2-3; v_gene: TRBV11-2
CDR3aa: ASREGGTDAPINYGYT; j_gene: TRBJ1-2; v_gene: TRBV6-4
CDR3aa: ASSLKTSGRNEQF; j_gene: TRBJ2-1; v_gene: TRBV7-9
CDR3aa: ASSEGDSWAQY; j_gene: TRBJ2-5; v_gene: TRBV10-2
CDR3aa: ASSQDGLNTEAF; j_gene: TRBJ1-1; v_gene: TRBV4-1
CDR3aa: AWRGQGTEAF; j_gene: TRBJ1-1; v_gene: TRBV30
CDR3aa: SVRRGQETQY; j_gene: TRBJ2-5; v_gene: TRBV20-1
CDR3aa: SATSGLAAYNEQF; j_gene: TRBJ2-1; v_gene: TRBV20-1
CDR3aa: ASSDVGTEETQY; j_gene: TRBJ2-5; v_gene: TRBV11-2
CDR3aa: ASSFPPNSKGRQGDTQY; j_gene: TRBJ2-3; v_gene: TRBV7-8
CDR3aa: ASSSTRGSNSNQPQH; j_gene: TRBJ1-5; v_gene: TRBV7-9
CDR3aa: ASSLSGTGLHEQY; j_gene: TRBJ2-7; v_gene: TRBV6-2/TRBV6-3
CDR3aa: ASTPRVPVFNEQF; j_gene: TRBJ2-1; v_gene: TRBV12-3/TRBV12-4
CDR3aa: ASSPPTSGNEQF; j_gene: TRBJ2-1; v_gene: TRBV7-3
CDR3aa: ASSTGQGSSSYEQY; j_gene: TRBJ2-7; v_gene: TRBV5-1
CDR3aa: ASSLETGGYSPLH; j_gene: TRBJ1-6; v_gene: TRBV11-2
CDR3aa: ASSGGARGYT; j_gene: TRBJ1-2; v_gene: TRBV28
CDR3aa: ASSISRPGANVLT; j_gene: TRBJ2-6; v_gene: TRBV19
CDR3aa: ASSPRTSLGPLH; j_gene: TRBJ1-6; v_gene: TRBV19
CDR3aa: ATSEGIRQPQH; j_gene: TRBJ1-5; v_gene: TRBV24-1
CDR3aa: ASSKLATSYNEQF; j_gene: TRBJ2-1; v_gene: TRBV11-2
CDR3aa: ASSLSWVDLPYEQY; j_gene: TRBJ2-7; v_gene: TRBV27
CDR3aa: ASGLVERVWIYEQY; j_gene: TRBJ2-7; v_gene: TRBV12-5
CDR3aa: ASSLRINQPQH; j_gene: TRBJ1-5; v_gene: TRBV12-3/TRBV12-4
CDR3aa: ASSLVIDGDTQY; j_gene: TRBJ2-3; v_gene: TRBV5-4
CDR3aa: ASSFTLAGVPDNEQF; j_gene: TRBJ2-1; v_gene: TRBV5-1
CDR3aa: ASTYLGAADTQY; j_gene: TRBJ2-3; v_gene: TRBV6-5
CDR3aa: ASSLRGAGGTMNTIY; j_gene: TRBJ1-3; v_gene: TRBV7-8
CDR3aa: ASGSYDLNTEAF; j_gene: TRBJ1-1; v_gene: TRBV12-3/TRBV12-4
CDR3aa: ASSPVASQTDTQY; j_gene: TRBJ2-3; v_gene: TRBV18
CDR3aa: SARDWRQGLPEAF; j_gene: TRBJ1-1; v_gene: TRBV20-1
CDR3aa: SVVRGPLDNEQF; j_gene: TRBJ2-1; v_gene: TRBV29-1